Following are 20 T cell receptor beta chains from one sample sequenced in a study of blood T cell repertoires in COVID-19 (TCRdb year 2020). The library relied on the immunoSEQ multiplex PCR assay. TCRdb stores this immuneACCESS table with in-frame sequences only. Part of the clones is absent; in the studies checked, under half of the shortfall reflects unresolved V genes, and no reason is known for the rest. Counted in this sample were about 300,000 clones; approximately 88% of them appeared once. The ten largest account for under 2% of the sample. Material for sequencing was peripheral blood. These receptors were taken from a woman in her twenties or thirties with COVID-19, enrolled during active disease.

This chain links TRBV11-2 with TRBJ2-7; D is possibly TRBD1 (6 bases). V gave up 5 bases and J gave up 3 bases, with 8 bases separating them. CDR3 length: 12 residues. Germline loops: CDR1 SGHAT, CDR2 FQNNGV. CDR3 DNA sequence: TGTGCCAGCAGCCTGGACAGCTACGAGCAGTACGTC. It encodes CASSLDSYEQYV.

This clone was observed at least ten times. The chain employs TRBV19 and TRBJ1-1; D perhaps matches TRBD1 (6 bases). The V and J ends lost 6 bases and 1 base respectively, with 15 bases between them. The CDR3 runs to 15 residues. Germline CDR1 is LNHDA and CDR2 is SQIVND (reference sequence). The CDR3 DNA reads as TGTGCCAGTAGCGCTACAGGGCGTTGGAACACTGAAGCTTTCTTT. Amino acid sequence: CASSATGRWNTEAFF.

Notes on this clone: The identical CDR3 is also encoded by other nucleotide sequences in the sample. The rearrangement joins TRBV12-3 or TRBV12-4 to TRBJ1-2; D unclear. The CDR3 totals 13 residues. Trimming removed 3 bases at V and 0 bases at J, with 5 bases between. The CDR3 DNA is TGTGCCAGCAGTTTCTCGGCTAACTATGGCTACACCTTC. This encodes CASSFSANYGYTF.

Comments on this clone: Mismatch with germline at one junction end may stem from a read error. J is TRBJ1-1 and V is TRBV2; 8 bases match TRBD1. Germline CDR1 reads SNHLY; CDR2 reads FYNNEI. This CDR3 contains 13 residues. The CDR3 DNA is TGTGCCAGCGGTGACAGGGGAAGCACTGAAGCTTTCTTT. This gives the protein CASGDRGSTEAFF.

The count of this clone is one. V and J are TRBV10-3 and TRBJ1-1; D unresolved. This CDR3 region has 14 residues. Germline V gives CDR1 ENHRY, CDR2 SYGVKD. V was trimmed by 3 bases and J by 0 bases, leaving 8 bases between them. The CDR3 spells CAISDPGLNTEAFF. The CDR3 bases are TGTGCCATCAGTGATCCGGGATTGAACACTGAAGCTTTCTTT.

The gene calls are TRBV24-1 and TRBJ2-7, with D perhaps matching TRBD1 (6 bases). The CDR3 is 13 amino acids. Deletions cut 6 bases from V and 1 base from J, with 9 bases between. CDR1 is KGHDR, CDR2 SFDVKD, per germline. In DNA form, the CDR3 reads TGTGCCACCAGTTCAGGGACATCCTACGAGCAGTACTTC. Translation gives CATSSGTSYEQYF.

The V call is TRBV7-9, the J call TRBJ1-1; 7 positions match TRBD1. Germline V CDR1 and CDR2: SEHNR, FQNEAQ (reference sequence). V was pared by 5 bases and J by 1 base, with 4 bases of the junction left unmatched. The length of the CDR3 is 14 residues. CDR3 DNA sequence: TGTGCCAGCAGCCCAGGGGGAACGAACACTGAAGCTTTCTTT. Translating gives CASSPGGTNTEAFF.

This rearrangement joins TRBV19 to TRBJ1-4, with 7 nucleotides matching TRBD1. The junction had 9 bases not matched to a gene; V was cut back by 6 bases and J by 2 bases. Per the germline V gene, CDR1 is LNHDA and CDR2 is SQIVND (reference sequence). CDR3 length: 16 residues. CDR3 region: CASRIQGGVTNEKLFF. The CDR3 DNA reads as TGTGCCAGTAGGATCCAGGGGGGAGTGACTAATGAAAAACTGTTTTTT.

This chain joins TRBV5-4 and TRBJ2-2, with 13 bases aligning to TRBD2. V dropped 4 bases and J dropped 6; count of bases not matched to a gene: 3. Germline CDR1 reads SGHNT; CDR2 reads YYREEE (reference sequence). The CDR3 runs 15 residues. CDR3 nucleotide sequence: TGTGCCAGCAGCCCCACTAGCGGGGGGGCCGGGGAGCTGTTTTTT. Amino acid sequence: CASSPTSGGAGELFF.

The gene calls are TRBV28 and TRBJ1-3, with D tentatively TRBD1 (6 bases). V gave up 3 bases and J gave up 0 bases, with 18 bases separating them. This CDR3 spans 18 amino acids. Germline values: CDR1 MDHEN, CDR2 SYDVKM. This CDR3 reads CASSFGQRGHSSGNTIYF. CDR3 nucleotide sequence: TGTGCCAGCAGTTTTGGACAGAGGGGCCACAGCTCTGGAAACACCATATATTTT. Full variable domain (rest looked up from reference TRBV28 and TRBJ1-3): DVKVTQSSRYLVKRTGEKVFLECVQDMDHENMFWYRQDPGLGLRLIYFSYDVKMKEKGDIPEGYSVSREKKERFSLILESASTNQTSMYLCASSFGQRGHSSGNTIYFGEGSWLTVV.

This chain's CDR3 is CASSEMSSGATDTQYF. CDR3 DNA sequence: TGTGCCAGCAGTGAAATGTCTAGCGGGGCCACAGATACGCAGTATTTT. V and J are TRBV6-1 and TRBJ2-3, with TRBD2 matching over 9 bases. This CDR3 spans 16 amino acids. The junction had 5 bases not matched to a gene; V was cut back by 2 bases and J by 2 bases. CDR1 is MNHNS, CDR2 SASEGT, per germline.

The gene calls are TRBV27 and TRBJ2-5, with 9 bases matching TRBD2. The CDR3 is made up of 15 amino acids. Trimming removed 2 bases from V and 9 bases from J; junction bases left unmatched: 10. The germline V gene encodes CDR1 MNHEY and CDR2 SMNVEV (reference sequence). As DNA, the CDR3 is TGTGCCAGCAGTTTAGGCGGGGGGGCGAGTTCGGCCCAGTACTTC. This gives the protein CASSLGGGASSAQYF.

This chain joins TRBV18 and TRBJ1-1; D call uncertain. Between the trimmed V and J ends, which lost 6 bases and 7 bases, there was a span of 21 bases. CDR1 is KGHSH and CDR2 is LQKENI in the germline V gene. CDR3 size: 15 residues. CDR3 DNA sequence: TGTGCCAGCTCCCCAAACGGCCCTCAGGATGGTGAAGCTTTCTTT. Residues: CASSPNGPQDGEAFF.

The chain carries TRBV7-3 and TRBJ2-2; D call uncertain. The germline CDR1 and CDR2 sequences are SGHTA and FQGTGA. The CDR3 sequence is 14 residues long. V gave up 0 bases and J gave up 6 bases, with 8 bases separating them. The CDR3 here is CASSLTTVAGELFF. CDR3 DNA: TGTGCCAGCAGCTTAACCACGGTGGCCGGGGAGCTGTTTTTT.

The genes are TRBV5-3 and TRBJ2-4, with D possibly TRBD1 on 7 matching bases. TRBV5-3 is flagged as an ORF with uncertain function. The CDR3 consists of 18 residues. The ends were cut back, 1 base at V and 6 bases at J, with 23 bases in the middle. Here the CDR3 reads CARSLLTGTAEGLNIQYF. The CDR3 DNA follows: TGTGCCAGAAGCTTGTTGACAGGGACTGCGGAAGGGTTAAACATTCAGTACTTC.

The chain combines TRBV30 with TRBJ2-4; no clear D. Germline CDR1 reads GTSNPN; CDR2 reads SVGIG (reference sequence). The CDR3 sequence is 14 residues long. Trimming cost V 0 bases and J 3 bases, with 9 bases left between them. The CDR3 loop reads CAWSVGGLKNIQYF. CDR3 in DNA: TGTGCCTGGAGTGTCGGTGGGCTCAAAAACATTCAGTACTTC.

CDR3 sequence: CANQFTSGGAYEQYV. For the CDR3, the DNA is TGTGCCAACCAATTTACTAGCGGGGGGGCCTACGAGCAGTACGTC. The chain joins TRBV21-1 to TRBJ2-7; the D call in the table, TRBD2, was not verified against the DNA. TRBV21-1 represents a pseudogene. The length of the CDR3 is 15 residues.

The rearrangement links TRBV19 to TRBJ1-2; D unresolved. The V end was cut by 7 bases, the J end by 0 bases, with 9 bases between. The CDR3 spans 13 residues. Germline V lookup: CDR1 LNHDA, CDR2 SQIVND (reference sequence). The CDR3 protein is CASKEGTNYGYTF. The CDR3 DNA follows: TGTGCCAGTAAGGAGGGTACTAACTATGGCTACACCTTC. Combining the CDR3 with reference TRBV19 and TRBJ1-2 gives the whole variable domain DGGITQSPKYLFRKEGQNVTLSCEQNLNHDAMYWYRQDPGQGLRLIYYSQIVNDFQKGDIAEGYSVSREKKESFPLTVTSAQKNPTAFYLCASKEGTNYGYTFGSGTRLTVV.

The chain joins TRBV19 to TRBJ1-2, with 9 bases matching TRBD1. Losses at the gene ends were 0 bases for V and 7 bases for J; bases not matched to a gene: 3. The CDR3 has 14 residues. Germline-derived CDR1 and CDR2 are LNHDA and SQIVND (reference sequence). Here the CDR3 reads CASSIEDRGGGYTF. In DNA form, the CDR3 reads TGTGCCAGTAGTATAGAGGACAGGGGAGGTGGCTACACCTTC.

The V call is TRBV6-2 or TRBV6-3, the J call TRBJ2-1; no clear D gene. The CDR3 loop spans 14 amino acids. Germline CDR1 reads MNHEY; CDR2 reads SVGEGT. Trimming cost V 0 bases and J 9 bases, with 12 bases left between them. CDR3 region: CASSYSVTVGEQFF. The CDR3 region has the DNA TGTGCCAGCAGTTACTCTGTCACAGTAGGTGAGCAGTTCTTC.